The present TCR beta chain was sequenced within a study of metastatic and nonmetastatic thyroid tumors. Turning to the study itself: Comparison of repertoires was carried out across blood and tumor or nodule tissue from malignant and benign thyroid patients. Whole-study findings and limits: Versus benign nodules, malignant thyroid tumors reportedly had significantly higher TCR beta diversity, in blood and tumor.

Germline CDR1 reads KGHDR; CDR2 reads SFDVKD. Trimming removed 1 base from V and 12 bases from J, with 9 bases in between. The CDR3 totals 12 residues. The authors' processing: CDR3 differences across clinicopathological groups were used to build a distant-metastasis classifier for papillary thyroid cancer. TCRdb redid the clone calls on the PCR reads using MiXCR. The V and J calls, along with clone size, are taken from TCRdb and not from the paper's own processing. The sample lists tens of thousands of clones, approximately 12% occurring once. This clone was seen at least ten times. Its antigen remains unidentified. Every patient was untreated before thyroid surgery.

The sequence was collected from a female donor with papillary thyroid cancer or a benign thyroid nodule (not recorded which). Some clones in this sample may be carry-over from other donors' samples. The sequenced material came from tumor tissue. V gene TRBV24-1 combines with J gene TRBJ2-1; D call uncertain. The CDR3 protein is CATSDLAGRQFF. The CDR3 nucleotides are TGTGCCACCAGTGATTTAGCTGGGCGGCAGTTCTTC.